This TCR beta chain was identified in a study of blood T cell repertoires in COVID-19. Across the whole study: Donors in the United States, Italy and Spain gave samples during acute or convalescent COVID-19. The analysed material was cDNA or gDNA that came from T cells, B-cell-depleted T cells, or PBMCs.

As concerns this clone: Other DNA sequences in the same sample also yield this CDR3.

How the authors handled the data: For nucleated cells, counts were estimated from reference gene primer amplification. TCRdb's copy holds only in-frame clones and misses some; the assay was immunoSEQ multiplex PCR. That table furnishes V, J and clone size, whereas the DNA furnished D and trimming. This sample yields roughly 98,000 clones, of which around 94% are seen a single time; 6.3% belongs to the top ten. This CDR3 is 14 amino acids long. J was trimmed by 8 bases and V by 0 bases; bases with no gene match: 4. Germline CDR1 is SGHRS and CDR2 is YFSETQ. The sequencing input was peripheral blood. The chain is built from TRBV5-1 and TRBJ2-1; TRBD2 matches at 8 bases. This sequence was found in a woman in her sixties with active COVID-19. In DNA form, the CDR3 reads TGCGCCAGCAGCTTGGGACTAGCGAGCGATGAGCAGTTCTTC. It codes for CASSLGLASDEQFF.